This record looks at one T cell receptor (beta chain) sequence and its context. The antigen remains unidentified. The source of the sample is a study of OX40 agonist ivuxolimab in advanced cancers. Study information: Patients got intravenous ivuxolimab at 0.01 to 10 mg/kg every 2 weeks. With a range of roughly 20 to 90, age averaged roughly 60 years, and roughly 80% were male. Study-level points and caveats: CD4+ and CD8+ blood T cells expanded clonally by week 6 at 0.1 to 3.0 mg/kg. Part of the nonresponder group also had normalized T-cell clonal expansion that was low.

The repertoire was sequenced with immunoSEQ multiplex PCR; TCRdb's copy has only in-frame clones and lacks some. The top ten hold over 4% of the sample, which has approximately 82,000 clones, about 88% seen once. From germline, CDR1 is MDHEN and CDR2 SYDVKM. The CDR3 length is 15 residues. V trimming: 7 bases; J trimming: 4 bases; junction bases outside the gene matches: 11. The specimen comprised CD4+ or CD8+ T cells sorted from blood, sampled in a trial of the OX40 agonist ivuxolimab. This TCR was sampled from an adult with an advanced solid tumor such as melanoma, head and neck, liver or kidney cancer. The genes are TRBV28 and TRBJ1-1; 8 bases map to TRBD1. CDR3 sequence: CASTPYGTGGTEAFF. CDR3 nucleotides: TGTGCCAGCACCCCTTATGGGACAGGCGGCACTGAAGCTTTCTTT.